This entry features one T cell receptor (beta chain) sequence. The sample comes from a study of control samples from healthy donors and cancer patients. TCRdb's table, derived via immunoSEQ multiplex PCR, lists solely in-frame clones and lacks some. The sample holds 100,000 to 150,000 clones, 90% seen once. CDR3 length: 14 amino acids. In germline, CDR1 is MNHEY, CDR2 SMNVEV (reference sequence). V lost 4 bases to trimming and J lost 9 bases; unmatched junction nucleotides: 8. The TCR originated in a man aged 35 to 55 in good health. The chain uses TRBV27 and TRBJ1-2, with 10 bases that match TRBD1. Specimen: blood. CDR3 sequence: CASSSPRDRGRYTF. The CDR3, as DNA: TGTGCCAGCAGTTCACCCCGGGACAGGGGACGCTACACCTTC.